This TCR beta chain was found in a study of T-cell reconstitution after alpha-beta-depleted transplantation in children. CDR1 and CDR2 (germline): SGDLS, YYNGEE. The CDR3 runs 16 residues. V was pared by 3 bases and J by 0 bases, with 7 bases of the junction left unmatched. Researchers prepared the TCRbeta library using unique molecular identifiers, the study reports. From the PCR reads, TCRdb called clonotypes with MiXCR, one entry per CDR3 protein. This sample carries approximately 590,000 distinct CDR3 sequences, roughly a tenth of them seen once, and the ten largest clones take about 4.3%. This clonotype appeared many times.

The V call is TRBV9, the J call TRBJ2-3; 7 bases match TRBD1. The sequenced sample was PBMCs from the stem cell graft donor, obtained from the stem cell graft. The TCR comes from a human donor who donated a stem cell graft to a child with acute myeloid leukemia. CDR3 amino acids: CASSGTGTDSTDTQYF. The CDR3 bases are TGTGCCAGCAGCGGAACCGGGACAGACAGCACAGATACGCAGTATTTT.